The 28 T cell receptor beta chains below were found in one sample sequenced in a study of cytotoxic CD8 clonotypes in ibrutinib-treated CLL. Profiled with immunoSEQ multiplex PCR; TCRdb holds only in-frame clones, not every one. Of roughly 110,000 clones listed, approximately 58% are singletons. The sample in question was PBMCs, obtained after 24 months of ibrutinib treatment. All receptors come from a human donor with chronic lymphocytic leukemia.

The rearrangement links TRBV5-1 to TRBJ2-1; 9 positions agree with TRBD2. From germline, CDR1 is SGHRS and CDR2 YFSETQ. The CDR3 extends over 16 amino acids. The V segment lost 0 bases and the J segment 4 bases; nucleotides outside the gene matches: 5. CDR3 sequence: CASSLDLAGGYNEQFF. The CDR3 nucleotides are TGCGCCAGCAGCTTGGATCTGGCGGGGGGGTACAATGAGCAGTTCTTC.

This chain links TRBV7-8 with TRBJ2-7; D gene unclear. Germline V gene sequence: CDR1 SGHVS, CDR2 FQNEAQ. Trimming removed 5 bases from V and 0 bases from J, with 14 bases in between. CDR3 length: 15 amino acids. The CDR3 DNA reads TGTGCCAGCAGCACGACCAGGATTAGCTCCTACGAGCAGTACTTC. Translated: CASSTTRISSYEQYF.

The V and J genes are TRBV6-6 and TRBJ2-7; 9 nucleotides agree with TRBD1. The CDR3 length is 14 residues. CDR1 is MNHNY, CDR2 SVGAGI, per germline (reference sequence). The junction had 7 bases not matched to a gene; V was cut back by 6 bases and J by 4 bases. The CDR3 protein is CASRQDRGLYEQYF. CDR3 sequence (DNA): TGTGCCAGCAGACAGGACAGGGGACTTTACGAGCAGTACTTC.

This clone came up a few times. The CDR3 nucleotides read TGTGCCAGTAGCGGACAGGGCGCTATCAATGAGCAGTTCTTC. It codes for CASSGQGAINEQFF. The chain carries TRBV19 and TRBJ2-1; 8 positions match TRBD1. Trimming cost V 6 bases and J 6 bases; bases outside gene matches: 7. The CDR3 runs to 14 residues. CDR1 is LNHDA, CDR2 SQIVND, per germline (reference sequence).

J is TRBJ2-3 and V is TRBV9; no definite D call. CDR3 length: 16 amino acids. Trimming cost V 4 bases and J 0 bases, with 15 bases left between them. Germline CDR1 SGDLS, CDR2 YYNGEE. DNA for the CDR3: TGTGCCAGCAGCCCCACTCCGACCAGTAGCACAGATACGCAGTATTTT. Protein: CASSPTPTSSTDTQYF.

The CDR3 reads CASSRGTIRDEQYF. CDR3 nucleotides: TGTGCCAGCAGTCGGGGGACAATTCGAGACGAGCAGTACTTC. The V gene is TRBV28, the J gene TRBJ2-7, with D perhaps being TRBD1 or TRBD2 (6 bases each). This CDR3 spans 14 amino acids. The germline gives CDR1 MDHEN, CDR2 SYDVKM. Between the trimmed V and J ends, which lost 5 bases and 5 bases, there was a span of 16 bases.

This chain joins TRBV6-6 and TRBJ1-3, with a tentative D call TRBD1 (5 bases). Germline assignment: CDR1 MNHNY and CDR2 SVGAGI (reference sequence). The CDR3 is 15 amino acids. V shed 6 bases and J shed 0 bases, with 12 bases lying between them. CDR3 loop: CASRRDSLSGNTIYF. As DNA, the CDR3 is TGTGCCAGCAGGAGGGACTCCCTCTCTGGAAACACCATATATTTT.

The rearrangement links TRBV29-1 to TRBJ2-7; possibly TRBD2 for D (5 bases). Germline CDR1 reads SQVTM; CDR2 reads ANQGSEA. The CDR3 is made up of 13 amino acids. V was shortened by 4 bases and J by 2 bases, with 12 bases between the two germline ends. The CDR3 DNA reads as TGCAGCGTTGTGAGGGATGTTACCTACGAGCAGTACTTC. Amino acid sequence: CSVVRDVTYEQYF.

The chain couples TRBV7-6 to TRBJ1-1; D is undetermined. The CDR3 loop spans 14 amino acids. V lost 1 base, J lost 2 bases, and 8 bases lay in between. Per germline, CDR1 SGHVS and CDR2 FNYEAQ. The CDR3 here is CASSLETLNTEAFF. The CDR3 coding sequence is TGTGCCAGCAGCTTAGAAACCCTTAACACTGAAGCTTTCTTT.

This chain uses TRBV6-6 with TRBJ2-5; no reliable D call. Germline-derived CDR1 and CDR2 are MNHNY and SVGAGI (reference sequence). CDR3 length: 13 amino acids. V was shortened by 6 bases and J by 0 bases, with 8 bases between the two germline ends. CDR3 sequence: CASRSEYQETQYF. CDR3 sequence (DNA): TGTGCCAGCAGATCAGAGTACCAAGAGACCCAGTACTTC.

The rearrangement uses TRBV12-5 and TRBJ1-5; D remains ambiguous. Trimming removed 8 bases from V and 3 bases from J, with 11 bases in between. The CDR3 runs 13 residues. CDR1 is LGHNT, CDR2 FRNRAP, per germline. Written as DNA, the CDR3 is TGTGCTAGTTCGTACAGCTCCAATCAGCCCCAGCATTTT. Protein product: CASSYSSNQPQHF.

This chain uses TRBV18 with TRBJ1-2; D may be TRBD1 (5 bases). V was clipped by 3 bases and J by 4 bases, with 12 bases between them. This CDR3 contains 14 residues. Germline CDR1 is KGHSH and CDR2 is LQKENI. CDR3 amino acids: CASSPSGTGYGYTF. The CDR3 nucleotides read TGTGCCAGCTCACCGAGCGGGACGGGCTATGGCTACACCTTC.

This chain connects TRBV25-1 to TRBJ1-3; D ambiguous. With 1 base removed from V and 8 bases from J, the gap between germline ends came to 15 bases. This CDR3 region has 15 residues. Germline loops: CDR1 MGHDK, CDR2 SYGVNS. CDR3 DNA sequence: TGTGCCAGCAGTGAATGGCGGTCCGGTATGGACACCATATATTTT. Translation gives CASSEWRSGMDTIYF.

The gene calls are TRBV30 and TRBJ2-3, with 10 bases aligning to TRBD2. V trimming: 4 bases; J trimming: 11 bases; junction bases outside the gene matches: 15. Per the germline V gene, CDR1 is GTSNPN and CDR2 is SVGIG (reference sequence). The CDR3 totals 15 residues. The CDR3 nucleotides are TGTGCCTGGATCTCTCTAGCGGGAGTTCTATCCGGGCAGTATTTT. It translates to CAWISLAGVLSGQYF.

CDR3 nucleotide sequence: TGTGCCAGTAGTACCGGGGGCGTGAACACTGAAGCTTTCTTT. Its translation: CASSTGGVNTEAFF. The V gene is TRBV19, the J gene TRBJ1-1, with D possibly being TRBD1 (6 bases). The germline V gene encodes CDR1 LNHDA and CDR2 SQIVND (reference sequence). The CDR3 contains 14 residues. Trimming cost V 4 bases and J 0 bases, with 9 bases left between them.

This clone has just one count. This rearrangement joins TRBV18 to TRBJ2-7; D unresolved. The CDR3 contains 12 residues. Trimming took 2 bases from V and 5 from J, leaving 7 bases between them. CDR1 is KGHSH and CDR2 is LQKENI in the germline V gene. CDR3 nucleotide sequence: TGTGCCAGCTCACCATCGAGCCACGAGCAGTACTTC. As protein: CASSPSSHEQYF. Complete variable domain (other parts from reference TRBV18 and TRBJ2-7): NAGVMQNPRHLVRRRGQEARLRCSPMKGHSHVYWYRQLPEEGLKFMVYLQKENIIDESGMPKERFSAEFPKEGPSILRIQQVVRGDSAAYFCASSPSSHEQYFGPGTRLTVT.

The J gene is TRBJ1-6, the V gene TRBV6-1; no firm D call. The CDR3 loop spans 15 amino acids. V lost 6 bases, J lost 9 bases, and 18 bases lay in between. The germline CDR1 and CDR2 sequences are MNHNS and SASEGT. The CDR3 spells CASSPFQEGSSPLHF. The CDR3, as DNA: TGTGCCAGCAGCCCGTTCCAGGAAGGTTCTTCACCCCTCCACTTT.

The chain links TRBV27 to TRBJ1-6; perhaps TRBD1 as D (5 bases). The CDR3 is 14 residues long. The V end was cut by 8 bases, the J end by 13 bases, with 21 bases between. Germline V gene lookup returns CDR1 MNHEY and CDR2 SMNVEV (reference sequence). CDR3 nucleotide sequence: TGTGCCAGCCGCGGGGAAGGGATGGAGGGGCCCCTCCACTTT. Amino acid sequence: CASRGEGMEGPLHF.

This clone was seen more than once but under ten times. V usage is TRBV5-6 and J usage is TRBJ1-6, with D unclear. CDR1 SGHDT and CDR2 YYEEEE come from the germline V gene. Trimming removed 0 bases at V and 8 bases at J, with 12 bases between. This CDR3 has 15 residues. Here the CDR3 DNA reads TGTGCCAGCAGCTTGGACGAGCCCGTAGATTCACCCCTCCACTTT. It codes for CASSLDEPVDSPLHF.

This chain uses TRBV6-5 with TRBJ1-1; D not resolved. The V end was cut by 2 bases, the J end by 5 bases, with 12 bases between. This CDR3 has 14 amino acids. The germline V gene has CDR1 MNHEY and CDR2 SVGAGI. The CDR3 region has the DNA TGTGCCAGCAGTTACAAGGGCAGTTCGACTGAAGCTTTCTTT. Encoded protein: CASSYKGSSTEAFF.

This sequence joins TRBV25-1 and TRBJ1-6, with D uncertain. This CDR3 region has 13 residues. CDR1 is MGHDK and CDR2 is SYGVNS in the germline V gene. The V and J ends lost 4 bases and 6 bases respectively, with 7 bases between them. CDR3 in DNA: TGTGCCAGCAGTGCCCCCTCTAATTCACCCCTCCACTTT. This encodes CASSAPSNSPLHF.

The V call is TRBV30, the J call TRBJ2-7; D is undetermined. The CDR3 is 15 amino acids. Per germline, CDR1 GTSNPN and CDR2 SVGIG (reference sequence). Between the trimmed V and J ends, which lost 0 bases and 7 bases, there was a span of 19 bases. The CDR3 here is CAWSVLGPETGEQYF. In nucleotides, the CDR3 is TGTGCCTGGAGTGTACTGGGCCCGGAGACTGGGGAGCAGTACTTC.

This clone has a handful of counts. The chain combines TRBV9 with TRBJ2-3, with D perhaps TRBD2 (6 bases). The length of the CDR3 is 14 residues. Trimming cost V 4 bases and J 4 bases, with 13 bases left between them. CDR1 is SGDLS and CDR2 is YYNGEE in the germline V gene. The CDR3, as DNA: TGTGCCAGCAGCCTCCAGGGCGGGGCAGATACGCAGTATTTT. The encoded protein is CASSLQGGADTQYF.

This clone was detected only once. At one end the junction does not follow the germline gene, possibly because of a read error. The rearrangement joins TRBV7-7 to TRBJ2-5; 7 bases map to TRBD2. This CDR3 has 16 residues. Per germline, CDR1 SSHAT and CDR2 FNYEAQ (reference sequence). The DNA for the CDR3 is TGTGCTAGCAGCTTAGTTGGCGGGGGAGTCCAAGAGACCCAGTACTTC. Its protein product is CASSLVGGGVQETQYF.

The CDR3 region is CASSPGAGEALGYEQYF. CDR3 DNA sequence: TGCGCCAGCAGCCCCGGGGCAGGGGAGGCCCTGGGGTACGAGCAGTACTTC. The rearrangement links TRBV5-1 to TRBJ2-7; D is perhaps TRBD1 or TRBD2 (6 bases each). The V end lost 4 bases, the J end lost 4 bases, and 24 bases lay between the germline ends. Germline assignment: CDR1 SGHRS and CDR2 YFSETQ. This CDR3 contains 17 residues.

In regard to this clone: A read error may account for a junction end that differs from germline. This chain uses TRBV5-6 with TRBJ1-2, with 9 bases lining up with TRBD1. The germline gives CDR1 SGHDT, CDR2 YYEEEE. The CDR3 contains 15 residues. CDR3 bases: TGTGCCAGCAGCCCAAGGGGGGCCGGGACAGGGAACAATATTTTC. This encodes CASSPRGAGTGNNIF. The variable domain in full, completed from reference TRBV5-6 and TRBJ1-2, reads DAGVTQSPTHLIKTRGQQVTLRCSPKSGHDTVSWYQQALGQGPQFIFQYYEEEERQRGNFPDRFSGHQFPNYSSELNVNALLLGDSALYLCASSPRGAGTGNNIFGSGTRLTVV.

Comment on this clone: The germline gene is not matched at one end of the junction; a read error may be the cause. The V and J genes are TRBV2 and TRBJ2-5; TRBD2 aligns across 8 bases. CDR1 and CDR2 (germline): SNHLY, FYNNEI. The CDR3 sequence is 14 residues long. This CDR3 is CASREAGAEETQYF. CDR3 DNA sequence: TGTGCCAGCAGGGAAGCGGGGGCTGAAGAGACCCAGTACTTC. The complete variable domain, with remaining parts taken from reference TRBV2 and TRBJ2-5, reads EPEVTQTPSHQVTQMGQEVILRCVPISNHLYFYWYRQILGQKVEFLVSFYNNEISEKSEIFDDQFSVERPDGSNFTLKIRSTKLEDSAMYFCASREAGAEETQYFGPGTRLLVL.

The count of this clone is one. The chain carries TRBV19 and TRBJ1-2, with D maybe TRBD1 (6 bases). Trimming took 4 bases from V and 4 from J, leaving 13 bases between them. The germline V gene encodes CDR1 LNHDA and CDR2 SQIVND (reference sequence). The CDR3 covers 14 residues. The CDR3 here is CASSTPGAIYGYTF. DNA for the CDR3: TGTGCCAGTAGTACCCCGGGGGCCATCTATGGCTACACCTTC.